Listed below are T cell receptor beta chains from one sample, sequenced in a study of blood T cell repertoires in COVID-19. Generated by immunoSEQ multiplex PCR, the TCRdb table keeps only in-frame clones and is missing some. Of fewer than 150,000 clones listed, approximately 86% are singletons. The sequencing sample was made of peripheral blood. The receptor set was obtained from a woman aged 50 to 65 with active or convalescent COVID-19. CDR3s include the opening cysteine and the closing phenylalanine or tryptophan. Fields, in order: CDR3 protein, CDR3 DNA, D gene, clone size, V gene, J gene. A D gene is named only where the DNA matches it firmly. The size of a clone is reported for some rows only, either as once, few or many, or as a class for expanded clones.

CDR3 protein: CASTTIAGLGTEAFF
CDR3 DNA: TGTGCCAGCACCACGATTGCCGGACTGGGGACTGAAGCTTTCTTT
D gene: .
clone size: .
V gene: TRBV5-8
J gene: TRBJ1-1

CDR3 protein: CASRPRGRSPLHF
CDR3 DNA: TGTGCCAGCAGGCCCCGGGGGAGGTCACCCCTCCACTTT
D gene: .
clone size: once
V gene: TRBV6-5
J gene: TRBJ1-6

CDR3 protein: CASSSRRGDTQYF
CDR3 DNA: TGTGCCAGCAGTTCCAGGAGGGGAGATACGCAGTATTTT
D gene: .
clone size: .
V gene: TRBV28
J gene: TRBJ2-3

CDR3 protein: CATSPGTSGIQETQYF
CDR3 DNA: TGTGCCACCAGTCCGGGGACTAGCGGAATTCAAGAGACCCAGTACTTC
D gene: TRBD2
clone size: .
V gene: TRBV24-1
J gene: TRBJ2-5

CDR3 protein: CASSELAGWAGELFF
CDR3 DNA: TGTGCCAGCAGTGAATTAGCGGGGTGGGCCGGGGAGCTGTTTTTT
D gene: TRBD2
clone size: .
V gene: TRBV28
J gene: TRBJ2-2

CDR3 protein: CSAGERNNEQFF
CDR3 DNA: TGCAGCGCCGGTGAGCGGAACAATGAGCAGTTCTTC
D gene: .
clone size: .
V gene: TRBV29-1
J gene: TRBJ2-1

CDR3 protein: CASSLRRTGQETQYF
CDR3 DNA: TGTGCCAGCAGCTTAAGGAGGACTGGCCAAGAGACCCAGTACTTC
D gene: .
clone size: .
V gene: TRBV7-3
J gene: TRBJ2-5

CDR3 protein: CASSSGRRYEQYF
CDR3 DNA: TGTGCCAGTAGTTCGGGGAGACGGTACGAGCAGTACTTC
D gene: .
clone size: .
V gene: TRBV19
J gene: TRBJ2-7

CDR3 protein: CASSFSQLNQPQHF
CDR3 DNA: TGTGCCAGCAGCTTTTCACAGCTCAATCAGCCCCAGCATTTT
D gene: .
clone size: .
V gene: TRBV7-2
J gene: TRBJ1-5

CDR3 protein: CASSSYGGNTEAFF
CDR3 DNA: TGCGCCAGCAGCTCCTACGGGGGGAACACTGAAGCTTTCTTT
D gene: .
clone size: .
V gene: TRBV5-1
J gene: TRBJ1-1

CDR3 protein: CASSYKREQYF
CDR3 DNA: TGTGCCAGCAGTTATAAGCGAGAGCAGTACTTC
D gene: .
clone size: .
V gene: TRBV6-5
J gene: TRBJ2-7

CDR3 protein: CASTEASGSPDTQYF
CDR3 DNA: TGTGCCAGCACAGAGGCTAGCGGGAGCCCAGATACGCAGTATTTT
D gene: TRBD2
clone size: .
V gene: TRBV5-4
J gene: TRBJ2-3

CDR3 protein: CASSLSYRGDTEAFF
CDR3 DNA: TGCGCCAGCAGCCTTTCTTACAGGGGAGACACTGAAGCTTTCTTT
D gene: TRBD1
clone size: few
V gene: TRBV4-3
J gene: TRBJ1-1

CDR3 protein: CASSSRQGAHEQYF
CDR3 DNA: TGTGCCAGCAGCTCACGACAGGGGGCTCACGAGCAGTACTTC
D gene: TRBD1
clone size: .
V gene: TRBV5-6
J gene: TRBJ2-7

CDR3 protein: CASSEAGGMEEQYF
CDR3 DNA: TGTGCCAGCTCAGAAGCGGGAGGGATGGAAGAGCAGTACTTC
D gene: TRBD2
clone size: .
V gene: TRBV28
J gene: TRBJ2-7

CDR3 protein: CASSLGSTSGEETQYF
CDR3 DNA: TGCGCCAGCAGCTTGGGGTCGACTAGCGGGGAAGAGACCCAGTACTTC
D gene: TRBD2
clone size: .
V gene: TRBV5-1
J gene: TRBJ2-5

CDR3 protein: CASSSSSGANVLTF
CDR3 DNA: TGTGCCAGCTCATCCTCCTCTGGGGCCAACGTCCTGACTTTC
D gene: .
clone size: .
V gene: TRBV18
J gene: TRBJ2-6

CDR3 protein: CASSSSGWPYEQYF
CDR3 DNA: TGTGCCAGCAGCTCTAGCGGGTGGCCTTACGAGCAGTACTTC
D gene: TRBD2
clone size: few
V gene: TRBV6-2/TRBV6-3
J gene: TRBJ2-7

CDR3 protein: CASSRTSDAYNEQFF
CDR3 DNA: TGTGCCAGTAGCCGCACTAGCGACGCGTACAATGAGCAGTTCTTC
D gene: TRBD2
clone size: .
V gene: TRBV19
J gene: TRBJ2-1

CDR3 protein: CASSRRPGTSAYNEQFF
CDR3 DNA: TGTGCCAGTAGTCGCCGGCCCGGGACTAGCGCCTACAATGAGCAGTTCTTC
D gene: TRBD2
clone size: .
V gene: TRBV19
J gene: TRBJ2-1

CDR3 protein: CASQSTSGTDTQYF
CDR3 DNA: TGTGCCAGCCAATCGACTAGCGGTACAGATACGCAGTATTTT
D gene: TRBD2
clone size: .
V gene: TRBV25-1
J gene: TRBJ2-3

CDR3 protein: CASSLEGVGTTEAFF
CDR3 DNA: TGTGCCAGCAGCTTGGAAGGGGTGGGAACCACTGAAGCTTTCTTT
D gene: .
clone size: .
V gene: TRBV5-4
J gene: TRBJ1-1

CDR3 protein: CASSLDGQASYNEQFF
CDR3 DNA: TGTGCCAGCAGCTTGGATGGACAGGCCTCCTACAATGAGCAGTTCTTC
D gene: TRBD1
clone size: .
V gene: TRBV5-4
J gene: TRBJ2-1

CDR3 protein: CASSYFRAQYF
CDR3 DNA: TGTGCCAGCAGTTATTTCCGTGCGCAGTATTTT
D gene: .
clone size: .
V gene: TRBV6-2/TRBV6-3
J gene: TRBJ2-3

CDR3 protein: CASSSFTGVVGYTF
CDR3 DNA: TGTGCCAGCAGTTCCTTTACAGGGGTAGTTGGCTACACCTTC
D gene: TRBD1
clone size: .
V gene: TRBV6-5
J gene: TRBJ1-2

CDR3 protein: CASKRSGQTGELFF
CDR3 DNA: TGTGCCAGCAAGCGGAGCGGTCAGACCGGGGAGCTGTTTTTT
D gene: .
clone size: .
V gene: TRBV6-5
J gene: TRBJ2-2